The rows below give T cell receptor beta chains drawn from one sample of a study of blood T cells in healthy people across ages. TCRdb reanalysed the 5' RACE reads using MiXCR and keeps one entry per CDR3 protein. Among approximately 810,000 distinct CDR3 sequences listed, roughly 26% were seen once. Sequences were obtained from blood. These receptor sequences come from a woman over 75 in good health. The CDR3 runs from the conserved cysteine through the conserved F or W. Each record gives: clone size, V gene, CDR3 length, J gene, D gene, CDR3 protein, CDR3 DNA. A D gene is named only where the DNA matches it firmly. The size entry is marked missing in some rows and otherwise reads once, few, many or a size class.

many	TRBV29-1	12	TRBJ1-2	TRBD1	CSVGQGDYGYTF	TGCAGCGTGGGACAGGGTGACTATGGCTACACCTTC
-	TRBV5-1	14	TRBJ2-5	-	CASSCQAVQETQYF	TGCGCCAGCAGCTGCCAAGCGGTTCAAGAGACCCAGTACTTC
many	TRBV7-9	16	TRBJ1-6	TRBD1	CASSLAGTAYNSPLHF	TGTGCCAGCAGCTTGGCCGGGACAGCCTATAATTCACCCCTCCACTTT
many	TRBV3-1	15	TRBJ2-1	TRBD1	CASSLGTGVFNEQFF	TGTGCCAGCAGCTTAGGGACAGGGGTGTTCAATGAGCAGTTCTTC
many	TRBV5-1	15	TRBJ1-1	TRBD1	CASSPRTGGATEAFF	TGCGCCAGCAGCCCTAGGACAGGGGGTGCCACTGAAGCTTTCTTT
many	TRBV12-3/TRBV12-4	16	TRBJ2-1	TRBD2	CASSLARGGGDNEQFF	TGTGCCAGCAGTTTAGCCCGGGGGGGAGGGGACAATGAGCAGTTCTTC
many	TRBV7-9	15	TRBJ2-5	-	CASSLAFSVQETQYF	TGTGCCAGCAGCTTAGCGTTCAGCGTCCAAGAGACCCAGTACTTC
-	TRBV2	14	TRBJ1-6	-	CASSGGAASSPLHF	TGTGCCAGCAGTGGGGGGGCGGCGAGCTCACCCCTCCACTTT
-	TRBV10-3	16	TRBJ1-6	-	CAISGSKAAQGSPLHF	TGTGCCATCAGTGGGAGTAAGGCAGCCCAAGGGTCACCCCTCCACTTT
-	TRBV6-2/TRBV6-3	15	TRBJ2-1	TRBD2	CASTQAGGLYNEQFF	TGTGCCAGCACCCAGGCGGGGGGGCTCTACAATGAGCAGTTCTTC
-	TRBV7-8	14	TRBJ1-1	-	CASSLKRMNTEAFF	TGTGCCAGCAGCTTAAAGAGAATGAACACTGAAGCTTTCTTT
many	TRBV20-1	15	TRBJ2-7	-	CSARYPTGGPYEQYF	TGCAGTGCTAGGTACCCCACAGGAGGGCCCTACGAGCAGTACTTC
many	TRBV7-2	13	TRBJ2-5	-	CASSLEQRWTQYF	TGTGCCAGCAGCTTAGAACAGCGCTGGACCCAGTACTTC
few	TRBV7-2	14	TRBJ1-5	TRBD1	CASSPGQGSQPQHF	TGTGCCAGCAGCCCCGGACAGGGGAGTCAGCCCCAGCATTTT
few	TRBV7-2	16	TRBJ2-5	-	CASSLAASRGQETQYF	TGTGCCAGCAGCTTAGCGGCTAGCAGGGGACAAGAGACCCAGTACTTC
few	TRBV28	15	TRBJ2-6	-	CASRLTGGGANVLTF	TGTGCCAGCAGACTGACAGGTGGTGGGGCCAACGTCCTGACTTTC
few	TRBV7-2	14	TRBJ2-3	-	CASSLNRITDTQYF	TGTGCCAGCAGCTTAAACAGGATCACAGATACGCAGTATTTT
once	TRBV5-8	15	TRBJ2-2	TRBD1	CASSPKDRVTGELFF	TGTGCCAGCAGCCCAAAAGACAGGGTCACCGGGGAGCTGTTTTTT
-	TRBV19	15	TRBJ2-1	-	CASRVEGGPSNEQFF	TGTGCCAGTAGGGTCGAGGGGGGCCCCTCCAATGAGCAGTTCTTC
-	TRBV10-3	15	TRBJ1-4	-	CAIRATGSTNEKLFF	TGTGCCATCAGGGCTACAGGGTCAACTAATGAAAAACTGTTTTTT
few	TRBV12-3/TRBV12-4	17	TRBJ1-4	-	CASSFMPAGTGNEKLFF	TGTGCCAGCAGTTTTATGCCCGCCGGCACGGGCAATGAAAAACTGTTTTTT
-	TRBV11-2	16	TRBJ2-1	-	CASSALAESSYNEQFF	TGTGCCAGCAGCGCCTTAGCGGAGAGCTCCTACAATGAGCAGTTCTTC
many	TRBV6-2/TRBV6-3	18	TRBJ2-6	TRBD1	CASSSPRTGHTGANVLTF	TGTGCCAGCAGTTCGCCCAGGACAGGGCATACTGGGGCCAACGTCCTGACTTTC
few	TRBV6-2/TRBV6-3	14	TRBJ1-5	-	CASSYSRRAQPQHF	TGTGCCAGCAGTTACTCGAGAAGGGCTCAGCCCCAGCATTTT
-	TRBV7-9	18	TRBJ1-4	TRBD1	CASSLYKQGARTNEKLFF	TGTGCCAGCAGCTTATATAAGCAGGGGGCTAGGACTAATGAAAAACTGTTTTTT
many	TRBV20-1	14	TRBJ2-1	TRBD1	CSAREGQGAGEQFF	TGCAGTGCTAGAGAGGGACAGGGGGCTGGTGAGCAGTTCTTC
-	TRBV12-3/TRBV12-4	15	TRBJ1-2	TRBD1	CAGSPRDSRSPGYTF	TGTGCCGGCAGTCCCCGGGACAGTCGGTCCCCTGGCTACACCTTC
few	TRBV18	13	TRBJ1-2	-	CASSTPGSVGYTF	TGTGCCAGCTCAACCCCGGGTAGCGTTGGCTACACCTTC
many	TRBV6-5	13	TRBJ2-5	-	CASSYSAGETQYF	TGTGCCAGCAGTTACTCGGCAGGCGAGACCCAGTACTTC
few	TRBV6-6	16	TRBJ2-2	TRBD1	CASSYSDRGPAGELFF	TGTGCCAGCAGTTACTCCGACAGGGGGCCGGCCGGGGAGCTGTTTTTT
-	TRBV20-1	18	TRBJ2-1	TRBD2	CSARNEGTSGRAANEQFF	TGCAGTGCCCGGAATGAAGGGACTAGCGGGAGGGCCGCCAATGAGCAGTTCTTC
few	TRBV27	17	TRBJ2-7	-	CASSTEGTRTRPHEQYF	TGTGCCAGCAGTACGGAGGGAACTCGGACCCGGCCCCACGAGCAGTACTTC
many	TRBV20-1	14	TRBJ2-6	-	CSARPSSGANVLTF	TGCAGTGCGAGACCAAGCTCTGGGGCCAACGTCCTGACTTTC
many	TRBV5-1	17	TRBJ1-1	TRBD1	CASSLGAPQGQRTEAFF	TGCGCCAGCAGCTTGGGGGCCCCACAGGGGCAAAGGACTGAAGCTTTCTTT
-	TRBV5-1	15	TRBJ2-5	TRBD1	CASSRTGRDQETQYF	TGCGCCAGCAGCCGGACAGGGAGAGACCAAGAGACCCAGTACTTC
-	TRBV7-9	16	TRBJ2-7	-	CASSFPSQGSSYEQYF	TGTGCCAGCAGCTTTCCTAGTCAGGGGAGCTCCTACGAGCAGTACTTC
many	TRBV6-5	14	TRBJ1-2	TRBD1	CASRKDRARYGYTF	TGTGCCAGCAGAAAGGACAGGGCTCGCTATGGCTACACCTTC
many	TRBV5-5	13	TRBJ2-7	-	CASGQGGSYEQYF	TGTGCCAGCGGCCAGGGAGGATCCTACGAGCAGTACTTC
once	TRBV9	18	TRBJ2-2	TRBD1	CASSVELGDRTNTGELFF	TGTGCCAGCAGCGTAGAGTTGGGGGACAGGACTAACACCGGGGAGCTGTTTTTT
few	TRBV5-6	14	TRBJ1-2	TRBD1	CASSRDRGRGGYTF	TGTGCCAGCAGCCGGGACAGGGGGCGAGGTGGCTACACCTTC
-	TRBV7-2	14	TRBJ1-2	TRBD1	CASSLDREIYGYTF	TGTGCCAGCAGCCTCGACAGGGAAATCTATGGCTACACCTTC